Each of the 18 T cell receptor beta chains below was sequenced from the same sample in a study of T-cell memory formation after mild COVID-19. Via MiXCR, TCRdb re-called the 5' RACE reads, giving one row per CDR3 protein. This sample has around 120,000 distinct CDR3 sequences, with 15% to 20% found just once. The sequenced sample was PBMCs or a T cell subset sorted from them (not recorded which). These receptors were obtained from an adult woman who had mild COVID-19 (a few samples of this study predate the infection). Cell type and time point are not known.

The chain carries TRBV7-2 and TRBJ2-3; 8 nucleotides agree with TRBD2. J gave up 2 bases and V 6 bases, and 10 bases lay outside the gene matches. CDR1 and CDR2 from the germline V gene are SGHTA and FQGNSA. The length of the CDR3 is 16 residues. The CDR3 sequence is CASRARAGGVTDTQYF. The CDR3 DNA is TGTGCCAGCAGAGCTCGGGCGGGAGGCGTCACAGATACGCAGTATTTT.

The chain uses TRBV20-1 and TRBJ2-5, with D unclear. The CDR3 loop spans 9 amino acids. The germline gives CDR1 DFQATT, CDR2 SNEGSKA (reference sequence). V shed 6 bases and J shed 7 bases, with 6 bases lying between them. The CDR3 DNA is TGCAGTGCCCCCACGACCCAGTACTTC. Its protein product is CSAPTTQYF.

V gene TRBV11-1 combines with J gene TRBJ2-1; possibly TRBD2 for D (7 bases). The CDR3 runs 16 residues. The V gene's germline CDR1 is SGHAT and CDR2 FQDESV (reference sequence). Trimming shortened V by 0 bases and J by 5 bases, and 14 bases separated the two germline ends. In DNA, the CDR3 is TGTGCCAGCAGCTTAGCCCTGGAGGGGGGGAACAATGAGCAGTTCTTC. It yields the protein CASSLALEGGNNEQFF.

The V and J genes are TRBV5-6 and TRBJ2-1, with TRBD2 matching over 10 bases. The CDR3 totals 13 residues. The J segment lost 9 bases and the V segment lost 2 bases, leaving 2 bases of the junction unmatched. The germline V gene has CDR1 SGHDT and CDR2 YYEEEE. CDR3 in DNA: TGTGCCAGCAGCTTTGAGCGGGGGGGTGAGCAGTTCTTC. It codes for CASSFERGGEQFF. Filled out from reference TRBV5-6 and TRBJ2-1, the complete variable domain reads DAGVTQSPTHLIKTRGQQVTLRCSPKSGHDTVSWYQQALGQGPQFIFQYYEEEERQRGNFPDRFSGHQFPNYSSELNVNALLLGDSALYLCASSFERGGEQFFGPGTRLTVL.

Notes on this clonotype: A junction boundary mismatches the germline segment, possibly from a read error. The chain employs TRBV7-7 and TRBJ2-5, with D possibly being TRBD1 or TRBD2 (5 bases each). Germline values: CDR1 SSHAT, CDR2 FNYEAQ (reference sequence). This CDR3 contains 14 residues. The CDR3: CASSSRDPQETQYF. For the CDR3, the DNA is TGTGCTAGCAGCTCCCGGGACCCCCAAGAGACCCAGTACTTC.

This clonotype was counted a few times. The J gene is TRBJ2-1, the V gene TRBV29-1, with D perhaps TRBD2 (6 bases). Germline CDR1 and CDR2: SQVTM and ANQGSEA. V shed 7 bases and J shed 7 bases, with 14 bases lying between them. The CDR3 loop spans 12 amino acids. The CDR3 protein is CSGRGSGNEQFF. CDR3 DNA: TGCAGCGGCCGGGGGTCGGGGAATGAGCAGTTCTTC.

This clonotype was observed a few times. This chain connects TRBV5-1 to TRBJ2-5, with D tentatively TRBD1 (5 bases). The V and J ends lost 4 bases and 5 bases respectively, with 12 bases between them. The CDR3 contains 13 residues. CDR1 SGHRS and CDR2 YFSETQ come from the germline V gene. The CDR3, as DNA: TGCGCCAGCAGCATCAGGGTTGCCGAGACCCAGTACTTC. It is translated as CASSIRVAETQYF.

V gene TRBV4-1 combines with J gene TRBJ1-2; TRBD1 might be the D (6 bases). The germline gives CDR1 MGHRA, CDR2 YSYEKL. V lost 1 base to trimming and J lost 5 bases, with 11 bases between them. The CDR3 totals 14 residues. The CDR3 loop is CASSQGTQGYGYTF. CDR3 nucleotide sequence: TGCGCCAGCAGCCAAGGAACACAGGGTTATGGCTACACCTTC.

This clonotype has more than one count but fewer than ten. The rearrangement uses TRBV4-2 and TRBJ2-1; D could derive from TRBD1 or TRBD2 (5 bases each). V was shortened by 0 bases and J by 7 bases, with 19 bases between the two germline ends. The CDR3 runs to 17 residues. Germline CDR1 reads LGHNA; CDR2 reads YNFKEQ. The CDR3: CASSQDEGLGWGNEQFF. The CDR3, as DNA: TGTGCCAGCAGCCAAGACGAAGGGCTAGGGTGGGGGAATGAGCAGTTCTTC.

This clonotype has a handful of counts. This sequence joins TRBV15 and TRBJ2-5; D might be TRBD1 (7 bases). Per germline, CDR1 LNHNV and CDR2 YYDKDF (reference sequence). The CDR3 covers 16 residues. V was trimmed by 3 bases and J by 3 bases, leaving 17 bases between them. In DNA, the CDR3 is TGTGCCACCAGCAGGGAGGGTGTAGGGGGCAAAGAGACCCAGTACTTC. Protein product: CATSREGVGGKETQYF.

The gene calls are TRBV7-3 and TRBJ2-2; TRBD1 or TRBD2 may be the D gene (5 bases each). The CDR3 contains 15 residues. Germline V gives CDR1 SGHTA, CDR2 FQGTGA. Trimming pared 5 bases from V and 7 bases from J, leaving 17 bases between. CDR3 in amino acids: CASSPFHGAGGELFF. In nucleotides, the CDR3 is TGTGCCAGCAGCCCCTTTCACGGGGCGGGCGGGGAGCTGTTTTTT.

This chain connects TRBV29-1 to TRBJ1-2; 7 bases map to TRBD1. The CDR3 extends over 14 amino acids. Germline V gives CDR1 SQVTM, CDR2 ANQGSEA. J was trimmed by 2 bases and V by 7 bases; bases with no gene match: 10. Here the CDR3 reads CSADSTGSNYGYTF. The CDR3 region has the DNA TGCAGCGCCGATTCGACAGGGTCGAACTATGGCTACACCTTC.

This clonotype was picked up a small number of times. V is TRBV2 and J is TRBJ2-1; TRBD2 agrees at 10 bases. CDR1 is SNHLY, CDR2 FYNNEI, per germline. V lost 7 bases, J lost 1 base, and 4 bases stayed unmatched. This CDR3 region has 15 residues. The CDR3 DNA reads TGTGCCAGCACTAGCGGGAGAAGTTCCTACAATGAGCAGTTCTTC. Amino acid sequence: CASTSGRSSYNEQFF.

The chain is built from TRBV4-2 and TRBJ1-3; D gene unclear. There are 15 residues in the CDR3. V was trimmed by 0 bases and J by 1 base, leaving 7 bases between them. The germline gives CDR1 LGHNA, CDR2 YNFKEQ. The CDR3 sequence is CASSQDRQSGNTIYF. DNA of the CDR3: TGTGCCAGCAGCCAAGATCGACAATCTGGAAACACCATATATTTT.

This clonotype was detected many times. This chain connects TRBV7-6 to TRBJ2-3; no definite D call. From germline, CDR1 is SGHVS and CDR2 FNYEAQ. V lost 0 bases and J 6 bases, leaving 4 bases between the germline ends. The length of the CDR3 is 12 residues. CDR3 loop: CASSLARDTQYF. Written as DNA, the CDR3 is TGTGCCAGCAGCTTAGCGCGGGATACGCAGTATTTT. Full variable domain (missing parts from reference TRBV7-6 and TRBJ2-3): GAGVSQSPRYKVTKRGQDVALRCDPISGHVSLYWYRQALGQGPEFLTYFNYEAQQDKSGLPNDRFSAERPEGSISTLTIQRTEQRDSAMYRCASSLARDTQYFGPGTRLTVL.

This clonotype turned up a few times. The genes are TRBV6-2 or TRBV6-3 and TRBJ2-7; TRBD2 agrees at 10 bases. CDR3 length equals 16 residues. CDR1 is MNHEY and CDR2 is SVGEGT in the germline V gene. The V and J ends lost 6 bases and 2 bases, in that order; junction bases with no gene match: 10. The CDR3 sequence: CASSPPGLALPYEQYF. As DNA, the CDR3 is TGTGCCAGCAGCCCGCCGGGACTAGCGTTACCCTACGAGCAGTACTTC.

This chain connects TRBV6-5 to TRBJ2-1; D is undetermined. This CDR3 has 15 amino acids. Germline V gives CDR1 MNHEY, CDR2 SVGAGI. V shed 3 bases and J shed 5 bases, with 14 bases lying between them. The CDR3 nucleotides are TGTGCCAGCAGTTATCTAATGGGCAGGAACAATGAGCAGTTCTTC. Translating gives CASSYLMGRNNEQFF.

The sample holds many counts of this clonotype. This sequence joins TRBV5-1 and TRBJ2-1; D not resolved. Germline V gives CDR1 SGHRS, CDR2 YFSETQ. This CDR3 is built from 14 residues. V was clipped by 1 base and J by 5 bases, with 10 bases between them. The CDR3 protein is CASSLHPANNEQFF. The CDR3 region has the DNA TGCGCCAGCAGCTTGCACCCAGCCAACAATGAGCAGTTCTTC. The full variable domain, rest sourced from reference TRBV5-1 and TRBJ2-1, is KAGVTQTPRYLIKTRGQQVTLSCSPISGHRSVSWYQQTPGQGLQFLFEYFSETQRNKGNFPGRFSGRQFSNSRSEMNVSTLELGDSALYLCASSLHPANNEQFFGPGTRLTVL.